This T cell receptor beta chain comes out of a study of T-cell memory formation after mild COVID-19. Study summary: TCR clusters showed largely donor specificity.

MiXCR, applied by TCRdb to the 5' RACE reads, yields one record per CDR3 protein. The sample has around 400,000 distinct CDR3 sequences, 20% to 30% seen once. Germline loops: CDR1 KGHSH, CDR2 LQKENI. CDR3 length equals 15 residues. With 0 bases removed from V and 5 bases from J, the gap between germline ends came to 11 bases. This clonotype has ten or more counts. Its antigen is still unknown. Study conclusions and caveats: Among contracting clones, CD4+ were mainly CM/EM and CD8+ enriched in EMRA. Some clones that responded turned up in pre-infection memory, which suggests that cross-reactive memory joined in. Day 37-peaking second-wave clones had unconfirmed SARS-CoV-2 specificity.

The sequence came from an adult woman who had mild COVID-19 (a few samples of this study predate the infection). Cell type and time point are not known. V gene TRBV18 combines with J gene TRBJ2-1, with D perhaps TRBD2 (6 bases). The sequenced material came from PBMCs or a T cell subset sorted from them (not recorded which). This CDR3 reads CASSPPGGKNNEQFF. The CDR3 bases are TGTGCCAGCTCACCACCGGGGGGAAAGAACAATGAGCAGTTCTTC.